The sequence of this T cell receptor beta chain was determined in a study of T cells after yellow fever vaccination. Study results and caveats: Detected again after the booster were most primary-vaccination clones, at about 96% CD4 and 70% to 90% CD8. Peaking on day 5 versus 15, the secondary response was faster but weaker.

CDR1 MDHEN and CDR2 SYDVKM come from the germline V gene. CDR3 length equals 15 residues. Trimming cost V 4 bases and J 1 base, with 12 bases left between them. UMIs and a universal primer site were added when TCR cDNA was made by 5'RACE template switching. TCRdb processed the 5' RACE reads anew with MiXCR; each CDR3 protein has one entry. The sample shows about 170,000 distinct CDR3 sequences, approximately 6.2% of them seen only once. Points on this clonotype: The antigen is unknown.

This clonotype was sampled from a man between 18 and 35 years old who received the YFV17D yellow fever vaccine. The genes are TRBV28 and TRBJ2-3; D is possibly TRBD2 (5 bases). This specimen consisted of CD4+ T cells sorted from PBMCs, obtained on the day of the first yellow fever vaccination. The CDR3 DNA reads as TGTGCCAGCAGTTCCATCGCGGGCCGCACAGATACGCAGTATTTT. The encoded protein is CASSSIAGRTDTQYF.